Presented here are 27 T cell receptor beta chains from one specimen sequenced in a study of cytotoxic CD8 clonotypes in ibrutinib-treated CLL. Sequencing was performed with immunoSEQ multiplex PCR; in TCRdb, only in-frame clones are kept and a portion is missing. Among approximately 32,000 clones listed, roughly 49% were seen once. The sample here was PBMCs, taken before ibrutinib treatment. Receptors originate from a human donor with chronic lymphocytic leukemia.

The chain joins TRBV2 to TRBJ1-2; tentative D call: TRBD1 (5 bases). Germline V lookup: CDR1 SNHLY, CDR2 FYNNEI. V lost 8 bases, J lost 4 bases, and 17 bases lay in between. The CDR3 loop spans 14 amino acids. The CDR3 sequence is CASGDRGGSYGYTF. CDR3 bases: TGTGCCAGCGGAGACAGAGGCGGGAGCTATGGCTACACCTTC.

The CDR3 reads CASSKTGIGPQHF. The CDR3, as DNA: TGTGCCAGCAGCAAGACAGGGATTGGGCCCCAGCATTTT. The chain has TRBV27 and TRBJ1-5; 7 bases match TRBD1. Losses at the gene ends were 6 bases for V and 9 bases for J; bases not matched to a gene: 8. CDR3 length equals 13 residues. Germline V gives CDR1 MNHEY, CDR2 SMNVEV (reference sequence).

CDR3 in amino acids: CASRTGQRTGELFF. CDR3 DNA sequence: TGTGCCAGCAGGACGGGACAGCGCACCGGGGAGCTGTTTTTT. The chain joins TRBV28 to TRBJ2-2, with TRBD1 matching 7 bases. V was clipped by 6 bases and J by 4 bases; unmatched bases: 5. This CDR3 is built from 14 residues. Germline V gene lookup returns CDR1 MDHEN and CDR2 SYDVKM.

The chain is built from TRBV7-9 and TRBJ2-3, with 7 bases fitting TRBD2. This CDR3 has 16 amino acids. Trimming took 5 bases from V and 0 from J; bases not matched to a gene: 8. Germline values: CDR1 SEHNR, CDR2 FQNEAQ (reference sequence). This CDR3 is CASSRLSGFSTDTQYF. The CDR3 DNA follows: TGTGCCAGCAGCCGACTTAGCGGGTTCAGCACAGATACGCAGTATTTT.

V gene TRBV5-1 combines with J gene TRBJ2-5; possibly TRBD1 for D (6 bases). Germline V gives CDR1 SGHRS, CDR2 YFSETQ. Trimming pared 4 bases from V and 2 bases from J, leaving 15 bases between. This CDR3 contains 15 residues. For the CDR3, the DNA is TGCGCCAGCAGCCCCATGACAGGCTCACAAGAGACCCAGTACTTC. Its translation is CASSPMTGSQETQYF.

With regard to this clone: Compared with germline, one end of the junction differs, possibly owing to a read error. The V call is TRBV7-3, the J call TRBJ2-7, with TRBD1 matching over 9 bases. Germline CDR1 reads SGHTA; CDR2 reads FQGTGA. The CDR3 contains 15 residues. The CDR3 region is CASSLTGGPVYEQYF. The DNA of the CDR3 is TGTGCCAGCAGCCTAACAGGGGGCCCCGTGTACGAGCAGTACTTC.

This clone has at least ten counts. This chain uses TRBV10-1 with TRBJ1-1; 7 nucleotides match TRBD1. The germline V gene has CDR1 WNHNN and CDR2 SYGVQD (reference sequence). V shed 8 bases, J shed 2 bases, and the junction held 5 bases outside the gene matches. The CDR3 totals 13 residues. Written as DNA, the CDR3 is TGCGCCAGCCAGACAGGGAGCAACACTGAAGCTTTCTTT. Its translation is CASQTGSNTEAFF.

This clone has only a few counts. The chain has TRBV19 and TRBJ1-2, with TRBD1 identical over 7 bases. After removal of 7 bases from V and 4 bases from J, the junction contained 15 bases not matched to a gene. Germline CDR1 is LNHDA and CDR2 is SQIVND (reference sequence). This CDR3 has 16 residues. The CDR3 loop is CASTPTRTGLSYGYTF. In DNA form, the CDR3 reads TGTGCCAGTACCCCCACGAGGACAGGTTTGTCCTATGGCTACACCTTC.

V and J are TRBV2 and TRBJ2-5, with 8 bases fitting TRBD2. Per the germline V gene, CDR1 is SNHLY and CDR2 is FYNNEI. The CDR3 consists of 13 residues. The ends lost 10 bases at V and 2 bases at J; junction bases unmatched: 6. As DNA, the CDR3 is TGTGCCACCGCTGGACTAGCTCAAGAGACCCAGTACTTC. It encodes CATAGLAQETQYF.

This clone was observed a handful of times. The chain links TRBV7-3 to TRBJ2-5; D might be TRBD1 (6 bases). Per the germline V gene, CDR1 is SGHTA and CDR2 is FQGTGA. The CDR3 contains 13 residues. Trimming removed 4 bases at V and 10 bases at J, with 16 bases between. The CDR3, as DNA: TGTGCCAGCAGCTCGGGACAAGCCCGCGACCAGTACTTC. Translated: CASSSGQARDQYF.

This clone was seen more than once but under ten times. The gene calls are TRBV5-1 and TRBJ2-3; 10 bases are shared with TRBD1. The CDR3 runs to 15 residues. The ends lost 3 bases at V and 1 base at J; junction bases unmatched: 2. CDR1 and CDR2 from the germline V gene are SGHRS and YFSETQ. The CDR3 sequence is CASSSGTGGTDTQYF. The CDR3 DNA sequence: TGCGCCAGCAGCTCCGGGACAGGGGGCACAGATACGCAGTATTTT.

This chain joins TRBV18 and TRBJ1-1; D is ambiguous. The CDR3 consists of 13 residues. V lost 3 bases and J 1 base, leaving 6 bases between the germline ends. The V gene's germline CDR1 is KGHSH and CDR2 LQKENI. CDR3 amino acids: CASSPTANTEAFF. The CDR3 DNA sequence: TGTGCCAGCTCACCGACCGCGAACACTGAAGCTTTCTTT.

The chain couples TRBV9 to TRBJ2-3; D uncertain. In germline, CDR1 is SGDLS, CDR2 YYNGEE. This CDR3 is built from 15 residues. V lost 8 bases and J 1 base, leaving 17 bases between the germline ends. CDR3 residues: CASKKAAGGTDTQYF. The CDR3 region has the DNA TGTGCCAGTAAGAAGGCGGCAGGAGGCACAGATACGCAGTATTTT.

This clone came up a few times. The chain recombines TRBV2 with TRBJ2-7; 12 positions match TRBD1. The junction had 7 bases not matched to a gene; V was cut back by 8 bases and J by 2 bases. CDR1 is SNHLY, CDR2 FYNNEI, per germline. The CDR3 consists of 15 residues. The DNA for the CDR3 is TGTGCCAGCGTTGGGGGGACAGGGGGCCCCTACGAGCAGTACTTC. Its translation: CASVGGTGGPYEQYF. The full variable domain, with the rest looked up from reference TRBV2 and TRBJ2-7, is EPEVTQTPSHQVTQMGQEVILRCVPISNHLYFYWYRQILGQKVEFLVSFYNNEISEKSEIFDDQFSVERPDGSNFTLKIRSTKLEDSAMYFCASVGGTGGPYEQYFGPGTRLTVT.

CDR3 nucleotide sequence: TGTGCCAGCAGCTCAGGGACTAGCGGGGGCTACGAGCAGTACTTC. Translating it yields CASSSGTSGGYEQYF. The chain recombines TRBV5-4 with TRBJ2-7; 14 positions agree with TRBD2. J gave up 3 bases and V 3 bases, and 2 bases lay outside the gene matches. The CDR3 has 15 amino acids. Germline assignment: CDR1 SGHNT and CDR2 YYREEE (reference sequence).

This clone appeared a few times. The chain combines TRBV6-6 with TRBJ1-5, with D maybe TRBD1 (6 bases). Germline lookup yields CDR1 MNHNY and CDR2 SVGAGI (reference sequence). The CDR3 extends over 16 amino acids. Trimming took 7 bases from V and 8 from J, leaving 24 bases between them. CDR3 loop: CASTPHSRGGDKPQHF. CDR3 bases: TGTGCCAGCACTCCACACTCCAGGGGTGGCGATAAGCCCCAGCATTTT.

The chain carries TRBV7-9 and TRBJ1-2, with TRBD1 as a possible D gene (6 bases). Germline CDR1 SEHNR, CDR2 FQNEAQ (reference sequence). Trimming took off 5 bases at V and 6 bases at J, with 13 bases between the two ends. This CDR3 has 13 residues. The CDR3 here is CASSITGTNGYTF. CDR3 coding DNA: TGTGCCAGCAGCATCACCGGGACAAATGGCTACACCTTC.

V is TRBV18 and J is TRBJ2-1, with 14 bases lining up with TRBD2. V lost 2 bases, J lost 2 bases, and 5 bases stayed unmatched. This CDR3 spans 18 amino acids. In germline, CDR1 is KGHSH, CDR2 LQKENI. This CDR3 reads CASSPGTSGGSPYNEQFF. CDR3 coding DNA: TGTGCCAGCTCACCAGGGACTAGCGGGGGTTCACCCTACAATGAGCAGTTCTTC.

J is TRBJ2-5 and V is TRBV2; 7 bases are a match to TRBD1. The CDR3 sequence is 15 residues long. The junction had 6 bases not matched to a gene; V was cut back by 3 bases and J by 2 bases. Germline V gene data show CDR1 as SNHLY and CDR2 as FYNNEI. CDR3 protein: CASSDLDRPQETQYF. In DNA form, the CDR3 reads TGTGCCAGCAGTGACTTGGACAGGCCTCAAGAGACCCAGTACTTC.

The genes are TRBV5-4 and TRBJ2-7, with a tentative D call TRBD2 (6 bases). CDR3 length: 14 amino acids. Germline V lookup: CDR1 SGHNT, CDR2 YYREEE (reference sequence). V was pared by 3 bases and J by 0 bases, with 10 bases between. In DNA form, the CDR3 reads TGTGCCAGCAGCTCCTTGGACTACTCCTACGAGCAGTACTTC. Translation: CASSSLDYSYEQYF.

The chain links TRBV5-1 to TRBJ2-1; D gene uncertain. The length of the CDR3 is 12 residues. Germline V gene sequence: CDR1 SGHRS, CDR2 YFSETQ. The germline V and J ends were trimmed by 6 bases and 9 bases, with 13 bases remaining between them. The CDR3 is CASTLGLGEQFF. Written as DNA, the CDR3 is TGCGCCAGCACCTTAGGCTTAGGTGAGCAGTTCTTC.

CDR3 amino acids: CASSLRPLETDTQYF. DNA for the CDR3: TGTGCCAGCAGCTTAAGGCCCCTAGAGACAGATACGCAGTATTTT. V and J are TRBV7-6 and TRBJ2-3, with D uncertain. V gave up 2 bases and J gave up 3 bases, with 12 bases separating them. The CDR3 is made up of 15 amino acids. CDR1 and CDR2 from the germline V gene are SGHVS and FNYEAQ.

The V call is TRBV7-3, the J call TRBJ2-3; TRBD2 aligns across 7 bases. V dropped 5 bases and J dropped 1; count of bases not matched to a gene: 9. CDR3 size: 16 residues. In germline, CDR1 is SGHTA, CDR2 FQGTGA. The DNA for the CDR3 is TGTGCCAGCAGCACGGGCAGTGGGGGGGGCACAGATACGCAGTATTTT. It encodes CASSTGSGGGTDTQYF.

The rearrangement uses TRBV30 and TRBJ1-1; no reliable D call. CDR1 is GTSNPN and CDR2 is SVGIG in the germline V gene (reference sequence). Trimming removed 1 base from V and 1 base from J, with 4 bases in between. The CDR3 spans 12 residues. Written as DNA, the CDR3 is TGTGCCTGGAGTGCCGAGAACACTGAAGCTTTCTTT. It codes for CAWSAENTEAFF.

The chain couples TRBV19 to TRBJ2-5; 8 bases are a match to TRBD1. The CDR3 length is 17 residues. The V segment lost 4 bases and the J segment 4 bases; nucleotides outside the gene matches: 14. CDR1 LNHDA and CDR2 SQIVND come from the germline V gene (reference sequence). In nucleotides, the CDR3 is TGTGCCAGTAGTAGAATATTCAGGGGGCAGTTATCAGAGACCCAGTACTTC. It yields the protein CASSRIFRGQLSETQYF.

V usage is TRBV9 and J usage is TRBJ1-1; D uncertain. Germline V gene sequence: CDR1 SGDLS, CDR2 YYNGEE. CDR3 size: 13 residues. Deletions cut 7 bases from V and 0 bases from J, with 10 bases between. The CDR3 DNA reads TGTGCCAGCCGGGCAGACCTGAACACTGAAGCTTTCTTT. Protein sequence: CASRADLNTEAFF.

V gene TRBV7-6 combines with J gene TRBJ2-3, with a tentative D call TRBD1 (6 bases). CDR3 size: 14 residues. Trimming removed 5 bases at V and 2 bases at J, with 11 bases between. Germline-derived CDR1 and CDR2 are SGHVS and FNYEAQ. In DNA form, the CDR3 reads TGTGCCAGCAGCCCGGACAGCGACACAGATACGCAGTATTTT. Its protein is CASSPDSDTDTQYF.